This T cell receptor (beta chain) was captured by sequencing in a study of T cell responses to AZD1222 COVID-19 vaccine. Sequenced by immunoSEQ multiplex PCR; TCRdb stores in-frame clones only, minus some. The sample carries some 110,000 clones, more than 75% recorded once. Comments on this clone: The antigen remains undetermined.

Germline V gives CDR1 SGDLS, CDR2 YYNGEE. This CDR3 is 16 amino acids long. Between the trimmed V and J ends, which lost 2 bases and 1 base, there was a span of 13 bases. General study points: Dominant CD4 TCR responses targeted spike regions 160-218 and 743-854. Increases in Spike-specific TCR breadth and depth were seen after two AZD1222 doses.

The chain carries TRBV9 and TRBJ2-1; weak D call: TRBD2 (6 bases). The receptor comes from an adult in good health. The input for sequencing was peripheral blood, taken on day 0 of AZD1222 vaccination. In DNA form, the CDR3 reads TGTGCCAGCAGCGTGGAGGGCTCATTATCCTACAATGAGCAGTTCTTC. As protein: CASSVEGSLSYNEQFF.